Shown below are 31 T cell receptor beta chains from a single sample sequenced in a study of T-cell reconstitution after alpha-beta-depleted transplantation in children. Unique molecular identifiers were built into the TCRbeta library. TCRdb redid the calling of the PCR reads with MiXCR, one entry per CDR3 protein. Here the sample spans about a million distinct CDR3 sequences, less than 30% being singletons. Sequencing used PBMCs, mostly from graft donor cells, obtained 360 days after TCRalphabeta/CD19-depleted stem cell transplant. The receptors were sampled from a boy in the first two years of life who had a stem cell transplant for SCID, so the T cells may come from the graft donor.

This clonotype was detected a few times. The chain joins TRBV20-1 to TRBJ2-3, with TRBD2 matching over 11 bases. CDR3 size: 15 residues. Germline assignment: CDR1 DFQATT and CDR2 SNEGSKA (reference sequence). V shed 4 bases, J shed 2 bases, and the junction held 5 bases outside the gene matches. In DNA form, the CDR3 reads TGCAGTGCTACTAGCGGGGGGATCCTCACAGATACGCAGTATTTT. Protein product: CSATSGGILTDTQYF.

The genes are TRBV27 and TRBJ2-7; 7 bases are shared with TRBD1. With V trimmed by 4 bases and J by 7 bases, 10 bases remained unmatched. The CDR3 is 14 amino acids. Germline CDR1 reads MNHEY; CDR2 reads SMNVEV (reference sequence). The CDR3 DNA reads TGTGCCAGCAGTTCATACGACAGGGCTGGGGAGCAGTACTTC. Translated, it gives CASSSYDRAGEQYF.

The V gene is TRBV6-1, the J gene TRBJ2-2; 12 bases match TRBD1. In germline, CDR1 is MNHNS, CDR2 SASEGT. The CDR3 covers 16 residues. The V gene end was trimmed by 6 bases and the J gene end by 6 bases; junction bases not matched to a gene: 8. CDR3: CASSSWDRGLPGELFF. The CDR3 DNA reads TGTGCCAGCAGCTCCTGGGACAGGGGGCTGCCCGGGGAGCTGTTTTTT.

This rearrangement joins TRBV4-1 to TRBJ2-7; the D gene is possibly TRBD1 (5 bases). The germline V gene has CDR1 MGHRA and CDR2 YSYEKL. Trimming left V 1 base short and J 3 bases short, with 10 bases between. The CDR3 spans 14 residues. The CDR3 here is CASSQGGRNYEQYF. CDR3 nucleotide sequence: TGCGCCAGCAGCCAAGGGGGCAGGAACTACGAGCAGTACTTC.

The chain has TRBV5-1 and TRBJ2-1; the match to TRBD2 covers 11 bases. The CDR3 has 18 residues. Germline CDR1 SGHRS, CDR2 YFSETQ. V lost 0 bases, J lost 10 bases, and 15 bases stayed unmatched. This CDR3 is CASSLDPSGGLESIEQFF. The CDR3 coding sequence is TGCGCCAGCAGCTTGGATCCTAGCGGGGGGTTAGAAAGCATCGAGCAGTTCTTC. The variable domain in full, with the rest retrieved from reference TRBV5-1 and TRBJ2-1, is KAGVTQTPRYLIKTRGQQVTLSCSPISGHRSVSWYQQTPGQGLQFLFEYFSETQRNKGNFPGRFSGRQFSNSRSEMNVSTLELGDSALYLCASSLDPSGGLESIEQFFGPGTRLTVL.

V gene TRBV12-3 or TRBV12-4 combines with J gene TRBJ2-7, with 8 nucleotides matching TRBD1. V gave up 7 bases and J gave up 4 bases; unmatched junction bases: 18. The CDR3 has 17 residues. The CDR3 region is CASNPHGRTGHIYEQYF. DNA for the CDR3: TGTGCCAGCAACCCTCACGGCAGGACAGGGCACATTTACGAGCAGTACTTC.

This chain connects TRBV18 to TRBJ2-1; the D gene could be TRBD1 or TRBD2 (6 bases each). The CDR3 consists of 17 residues. V shed 4 bases and J shed 2 bases, with 18 bases lying between them. Germline loops: CDR1 KGHSH, CDR2 LQKENI. DNA of the CDR3: TGTGCCAGCTCACTAAACGTTGGGGGGCGAGCCTACAATGAGCAGTTCTTC. It codes for CASSLNVGGRAYNEQFF.

This clonotype was found many times. The chain has TRBV5-6 and TRBJ2-2; no clear D gene. Germline CDR1 reads SGHDT; CDR2 reads YYEEEE. V was shortened by 2 bases and J by 5 bases, with 7 bases between the two germline ends. The CDR3 consists of 13 residues. DNA of the CDR3: TGTGCCAGCAGCTTTGTCGGAACCGGGGAGCTGTTTTTT. Encoded protein: CASSFVGTGELFF. Variable domain in full (rest from reference TRBV5-6 and TRBJ2-2): DAGVTQSPTHLIKTRGQQVTLRCSPKSGHDTVSWYQQALGQGPQFIFQYYEEEERQRGNFPDRFSGHQFPNYSSELNVNALLLGDSALYLCASSFVGTGELFFGEGSRLTVL.

CDR3 region: CASTLRARVGVGESGANVLTF. DNA of the CDR3: TGTGCCAGCACTCTACGGGCCCGGGTCGGTGTAGGGGAGTCTGGGGCCAACGTCCTGACTTTC. V usage is TRBV11-2 and J usage is TRBJ2-6; D might be TRBD1 or TRBD2, each matching 5 bases. The ends were cut back, 7 bases at V and 1 base at J, with 29 bases in the middle. The germline V gene encodes CDR1 SGHAT and CDR2 FQNNGV. This CDR3 contains 21 residues.

The chain recombines TRBV7-8 with TRBJ2-3; D ambiguous. The CDR3 loop spans 15 amino acids. CDR1 SGHVS and CDR2 FQNEAQ come from the germline V gene. The germline V and J ends were trimmed by 5 bases and 4 bases, with 16 bases remaining between them. CDR3 coding DNA: TGTGCCAGCAGCCCTAGGGCGGTTAAGTCAGATACGCAGTATTTT. It encodes CASSPRAVKSDTQYF.

This clonotype was detected a few times. The CDR3 here is CAWSWAGTEAFF. CDR3 DNA: TGTGCCTGGAGTTGGGCAGGCACTGAAGCTTTCTTT. The chain has TRBV30 and TRBJ1-1; D is unresolved. CDR3 size: 12 residues. From germline, CDR1 is GTSNPN and CDR2 SVGIG (reference sequence). The V end lost 2 bases, the J end lost 4 bases, and 8 bases lay between the germline ends.

The chain uses TRBV12-3 or TRBV12-4 and TRBJ1-2; unclear D gene. The CDR3 is 13 residues long. V lost 7 bases and J 5 bases, leaving 14 bases between the germline ends. The CDR3 here is CASTGSSMYGYTF. DNA of the CDR3: TGTGCCAGCACCGGTTCTAGTATGTATGGCTACACCTTC.

The V gene is TRBV4-3, the J gene TRBJ2-1; 12 positions match TRBD2. The CDR3 extends over 15 amino acids. Trimming cost V 5 bases and J 10 bases; bases outside gene matches: 9. CDR1 is LGHNA, CDR2 YSLEER, per germline. In nucleotides, the CDR3 is TGCGCCAGCAGCTCTACTTGGACTAGCGGGGACGAGCAGTTCTTC. It translates to CASSSTWTSGDEQFF.

This chain links TRBV7-9 with TRBJ2-2; 12 bases match TRBD2. Unmatched junction bases numbered 2, after V lost 3 bases and J lost 6 bases. CDR3 length: 15 residues. Germline CDR1 SEHNR, CDR2 FQNEAQ (reference sequence). Written as DNA, the CDR3 is TGTGCCAGCAGCTTGAGGACTAGCGGGGCCGGGGAGCTGTTTTTT. Translation gives CASSLRTSGAGELFF.

There are a few counts of this clonotype. The rearrangement uses TRBV5-1 and TRBJ2-5; D call uncertain. The germline CDR1 and CDR2 sequences are SGHRS and YFSETQ. Trimming left V 7 bases short and J 2 bases short, with 9 bases between. This CDR3 contains 12 residues. The CDR3 sequence: CASGVEQETQYF. CDR3 in DNA: TGCGCCAGCGGGGTAGAACAAGAGACCCAGTACTTC.

The table lists this clonotype with a few counts. V gene TRBV20-1 combines with J gene TRBJ2-5; D is unresolved. The V gene's germline CDR1 is DFQATT and CDR2 SNEGSKA (reference sequence). Deletions cut 8 bases from V and 0 bases from J, with 16 bases between. The CDR3 length is 14 residues. The CDR3 loop reads CSPSPRSNQETQYF. The CDR3 DNA follows: TGCAGTCCTTCCCCGCGGAGTAACCAAGAGACCCAGTACTTC.

The V gene is TRBV14, the J gene TRBJ2-1; the match to TRBD2 covers 12 bases. The CDR3 has 16 amino acids. J lost 12 bases, V lost 3 bases, and 12 bases had no gene match. Germline CDR1 is SGHDN and CDR2 is FVKESK. CDR3 sequence: CASSHLLAGGLIGQFF. CDR3 nucleotides: TGTGCCAGCAGCCACCTCCTAGCGGGGGGGCTTATCGGGCAGTTCTTC. The full variable domain, in which reference TRBV14 and TRBJ2-1 provide the parts outside the CDR3, is EAGVTQFPSHSVIEKGQTVTLRCDPISGHDNLYWYRRVMGKEIKFLLHFVKESKQDESGMPNNRFLAERTGGTYSTLKVQPAELEDSGVYFCASSHLLAGGLIGQFFGPGTRLTVL.

J is TRBJ1-1 and V is TRBV10-3, with 7 bases aligning to TRBD1. Per germline, CDR1 ENHRY and CDR2 SYGVKD. CDR3 size: 13 residues. J was trimmed by 4 bases and V by 8 bases; bases with no gene match: 7. CDR3 loop: CAIGGQPITEAFF. The CDR3 nucleotides are TGTGCCATCGGGGGACAGCCGATCACTGAAGCTTTCTTT.

The V call is TRBV7-3, the J call TRBJ2-5, with 10 nucleotides matching TRBD2. From germline, CDR1 is SGHTA and CDR2 FQGTGA. J lost 6 bases, V lost 0 bases, and 7 bases had no gene match. CDR3 length equals 16 residues. The CDR3 loop reads CASSLTSSGGAKTQYF. The DNA for the CDR3 is TGTGCCAGCAGCTTAACGTCCAGCGGGGGGGCGAAGACCCAGTACTTC.

The rearrangement joins TRBV9 to TRBJ2-6, with 11 nucleotides matching TRBD1. This CDR3 comprises 17 residues. Germline assignment: CDR1 SGDLS and CDR2 YYNGEE. V shed 6 bases, J shed 3 bases, and the junction held 8 bases outside the gene matches. In DNA, the CDR3 is TGTGCCAGCACTCCAGGACAGGGGGCGCGTGGGGCCAACGTCCTGACTTTC. This gives the protein CASTPGQGARGANVLTF.

The rearrangement uses TRBV7-2 and TRBJ2-1; D may be TRBD1 or TRBD2 (5 bases each). The V and J ends lost 0 bases and 2 bases respectively, with 17 bases between them. The germline gives CDR1 SGHTA, CDR2 FQGNSA. This CDR3 is built from 18 residues. The CDR3 bases are TGTGCCAGCAGCTTAGCGGGGAACGGGGCCGGGGCCTACAATGAGCAGTTCTTC. This gives the protein CASSLAGNGAGAYNEQFF.

This clonotype was detected only a few times. CDR3 coding DNA: TGCGCCAGCAGCCGGGACGAGAACACCGGGGAGCTGTTTTTT. This sequence encodes CASSRDENTGELFF. The rearrangement joins TRBV4-1 to TRBJ2-2; D is possibly TRBD1 or TRBD2 (5 bases each). Germline V CDR1 and CDR2: MGHRA, YSYEKL. V was clipped by 4 bases and J by 1 base, with 7 bases between them. CDR3 length: 14 amino acids.

The V gene is TRBV5-1, the J gene TRBJ2-3; 12 nucleotides agree with TRBD1. Germline values: CDR1 SGHRS, CDR2 YFSETQ. V dropped 4 bases and J dropped 4; count of bases not matched to a gene: 13. The CDR3 runs to 18 residues. CDR3: CASSPSRTGQGAADTQYF. CDR3 bases: TGCGCCAGCAGCCCATCTCGAACGGGACAGGGGGCAGCAGATACGCAGTATTTT. Together with reference TRBV5-1 and TRBJ2-3, the CDR3 gives the full variable domain: KAGVTQTPRYLIKTRGQQVTLSCSPISGHRSVSWYQQTPGQGLQFLFEYFSETQRNKGNFPGRFSGRQFSNSRSEMNVSTLELGDSALYLCASSPSRTGQGAADTQYFGPGTRLTVL.

This chain uses TRBV3-1 with TRBJ2-1; D is unclear. Trimming stripped 2 bases from V and 3 bases from J, with 11 bases between. The CDR3 length is 15 residues. Germline CDR1 reads LGHDT; CDR2 reads YNNKEL (reference sequence). In DNA form, the CDR3 reads TGTGCCAGCAGCCAATCGTGGGCCATCTACAATGAGCAGTTCTTC. Its protein is CASSQSWAIYNEQFF.

The chain is built from TRBV2 and TRBJ2-5; 12 bases line up with TRBD1. J gave up 4 bases and V 5 bases, and 8 bases lay outside the gene matches. CDR3 size: 16 residues. From germline, CDR1 is SNHLY and CDR2 FYNNEI. CDR3 amino acids: CASSSQGQGARETQYF. The CDR3 DNA sequence: TGTGCCAGCAGTTCTCAGGGACAGGGGGCACGAGAGACCCAGTACTTC. Drawing the rest from reference TRBV2 and TRBJ2-5, the complete variable domain is EPEVTQTPSHQVTQMGQEVILRCVPISNHLYFYWYRQILGQKVEFLVSFYNNEISEKSEIFDDQFSVERPDGSNFTLKIRSTKLEDSAMYFCASSSQGQGARETQYFGPGTRLLVL.

J is TRBJ1-1 and V is TRBV20-1; tentatively, D is TRBD1 (5 bases). Trimming pared 6 bases from V and 5 bases from J, leaving 13 bases between. Per the germline V gene, CDR1 is DFQATT and CDR2 is SNEGSKA (reference sequence). The CDR3 covers 12 residues. The CDR3 is CSAKGRATEAFF. The CDR3 DNA sequence: TGCAGTGCCAAGGGACGGGCTACTGAAGCTTTCTTT.

This rearrangement joins TRBV7-3 to TRBJ2-1; perhaps TRBD1 as D (6 bases). Germline CDR1 is SGHTA and CDR2 is FQGTGA. V was pared by 5 bases and J by 7 bases, with 12 bases between. This CDR3 comprises 13 residues. The DNA for the CDR3 is TGTGCCAGCAGCCCAATAGGGGGAAATGAGCAGTTCTTC. Translated, it gives CASSPIGGNEQFF.

This clonotype showed up just a few times. This chain uses TRBV18 with TRBJ2-3, with D possibly TRBD1 on 6 matching bases. This CDR3 spans 14 amino acids. Germline CDR1 is KGHSH and CDR2 is LQKENI. V shed 6 bases and J shed 0 bases, with 10 bases lying between them. CDR3: CASSGTTSTDTQYF. CDR3 nucleotides: TGTGCCAGCTCCGGGACAACTAGCACAGATACGCAGTATTTT.

The chain couples TRBV29-1 to TRBJ2-7; 7 positions agree with TRBD1. V lost 5 bases, J lost 4 bases, and 11 bases stayed unmatched. Germline CDR1 reads SQVTM; CDR2 reads ANQGSEA. The CDR3 has 14 residues. CDR3 residues: CSVSKGATLYEQYF. The DNA for the CDR3 is TGCAGCGTTTCCAAGGGGGCGACCCTATACGAGCAGTACTTC.

This clonotype was recorded at least ten times. The rearrangement joins TRBV24-1 to TRBJ2-1; 9 bases line up with TRBD2. The CDR3 sequence is 15 residues long. V lost 4 bases to trimming and J lost 12 bases; unmatched junction nucleotides: 12. Germline V gene data show CDR1 as KGHDR and CDR2 as SFDVKD. The DNA for the CDR3 is TGTGCCACCAGTGAGGATTCTAGCGGGGTGCTAGGGCAGTTCTTC. Its protein is CATSEDSSGVLGQFF.

This clonotype came up a few times. The DNA of the CDR3 is TGTGCCAGCAGCGGAACAGGGGCAGCCTACGAGCAGTACTTC. This sequence encodes CASSGTGAAYEQYF. The chain has TRBV7-8 and TRBJ2-7, with TRBD1 identical over 7 bases. The V segment lost 5 bases and the J segment 2 bases; nucleotides outside the gene matches: 6. Germline V gene sequence: CDR1 SGHVS, CDR2 FQNEAQ. The CDR3 is 14 amino acids.